A selection of T cell receptor beta chains follows, all from one sample in a study of T cell responses to AZD1222 COVID-19 vaccine. TCRdb keeps only in-frame clones here, not all; method: immunoSEQ multiplex PCR. In the table there are approximately 120,000 clones, around 87% of which are singletons. Material: peripheral blood, obtained 28 days after the second AZD1222 dose. All receptors derive from an adult who received the AZD1222 COVID-19 vaccine. Both conserved end residues are part of each CDR3. Fields, in order: J gene, clone size, V gene, D gene, CDR3 DNA, CDR3 protein. D genes are given only for firm matches. Size is omitted from some rows. Given values are once, few, many or a class for expanded clones.

>TRBJ2-1|few|TRBV4-2|NA
TGTGCCAGCAGCCAAAACCCTACCGGGGCGAATGAGCAGTTCTTC
CASSQNPTGANEQFF
>TRBJ2-7|NA|TRBV28|NA
TGTGCCAGCACCCGGGTGGGCAACTCCTACGAGCAGTACTTC
CASTRVGNSYEQYF
>TRBJ1-4|many|TRBV6-2/TRBV6-3|TRBD1
TGTGCCAGCAGTCCCGGGACAGGGAACCTAAATGAAAAACTGTTTTTT
CASSPGTGNLNEKLFF
>TRBJ1-3|once|TRBV5-1|NA
TGCGCCAGCAGCTCCCTGGGATCTGGAAACACCATATATTTT
CASSSLGSGNTIYF
>TRBJ1-5|NA|TRBV7-2|NA
TGTGCCAGCAGCTCCAGGGTAAATCAGCCCCAGCATTTT
CASSSRVNQPQHF
>TRBJ2-5|NA|TRBV15|NA
TGTGCCACCAGCGCCAGGACAGCTCAAGAGACCCAGTACTTC
CATSARTAQETQYF
>TRBJ2-7|NA|TRBV3-1/TRBV3-2|NA
TGTGCCAGCAGCCAAGATAAGGGGTTGAGCGAGCAGTACTTC
CASSQDKGLSEQYF
>TRBJ1-2|NA|TRBV27|TRBD1
TGTGCCAGCAGTTTATCGGGACAGAGCTATGGCTACACCTTC
CASSLSGQSYGYTF
>TRBJ1-2|once|TRBV7-2|NA
TGTGCCAGCAGCTTAGCGTTTCGTGACTATGGCTACACCTTC
CASSLAFRDYGYTF
>TRBJ1-2|NA|TRBV4-3|NA
TGCGCCAGCAGCCAAGACCAACTCGGGACAAACTATGGCTACACCTTC
CASSQDQLGTNYGYTF
>TRBJ2-2|NA|TRBV7-3|NA
TGTGCCAGCAGCTTAAGCCCCCAGGGGAACACCGGGGAGCTGTTTTTT
CASSLSPQGNTGELFF
>TRBJ1-1|few|TRBV6-5|NA
TGTGCCAGCAACGAACCACAACCTGAGAGCACTGAAGCTTTCTTT
CASNEPQPESTEAFF
>TRBJ1-6|few|TRBV30|NA
TGTGCCTGTTCTAACGATAATTCACCCCTCCACTTT
CACSNDNSPLHF
>TRBJ2-7|NA|TRBV14|NA
TGTGCCAGCAGCCAAGAAGCAGGGGCAGCCTACGAGCAGTACTTC
CASSQEAGAAYEQYF
>TRBJ2-1|NA|TRBV7-3|TRBD2
TGTGCCAGCAGCTCCGGGACTAGCGCCTACAATGAGCAGTTCTTC
CASSSGTSAYNEQFF
>TRBJ1-1|NA|TRBV2|NA
TGTGCCAGCAGGAGAAAGGGCGAAGCTTTCTTT
CASRRKGEAFF
>TRBJ1-6|NA|TRBV2|TRBD1
TGTGCCAGTTCCGGGACAGGGAATTCACCCCTCCACTTT
CASSGTGNSPLHF
>TRBJ1-4|NA|TRBV2|TRBD1
TGTGCCAGCAGTCTCGACAGGGCTCGGGAAAAACTGTTTTTT
CASSLDRAREKLFF
>TRBJ1-5|NA|TRBV25-1|NA
TGTGCCAGCAGTGAATACCAGGGTCCCCAGCCCCAGCATTTT
CASSEYQGPQPQHF
>TRBJ1-6|once|TRBV13|NA
TGTGCCAGCAGCTTAGGGACACTTAATTCACCCCTCCACTTT
CASSLGTLNSPLHF
>TRBJ2-3|NA|TRBV18|NA
TGTGCCAGCTCACCACCAACTAGTGTCACAGATACGCAGTATTTT
CASSPPTSVTDTQYF
>TRBJ1-2|NA|TRBV28|NA
TGTGCCAGCAGTTTGGTTGCGGGGGGCTATGGCTACACCTTC
CASSLVAGGYGYTF
>TRBJ2-5|NA|TRBV6-5|TRBD1
TGTGCCAGCAGTACCTCGACAGGGACAGAGACCCAGTACTTC
CASSTSTGTETQYF
>TRBJ2-2|NA|TRBV7-8|NA
TGTGCCAGCAGCTTAGGGTTGGCGAACACCGGGGAGCTGTTTTTT
CASSLGLANTGELFF
>TRBJ2-7|NA|TRBV9|NA
TGTGCCAGCAGCGTAGAGGGCGGGACTTACGAGCAGTACTTC
CASSVEGGTYEQYF
>TRBJ1-1|NA|TRBV21-1|NA
TGTGCCAGCAGCAAAAATGGTCAGGGGCGCGGTTCCCAAGCTTTCTTT
CASSKNGQGRGSQAFF
>TRBJ1-2|NA|TRBV19|TRBD1
TGTGCCAGTAGTATGGCCAGTTTAGGGACAGGGGTTCTTGGCTACACCTTC
CASSMASLGTGVLGYTF
>TRBJ2-7|NA|TRBV7-3|NA
TGTGCCAGCAGCTTGTCAGCGCAAGGCGAGCAGTACTTC
CASSLSAQGEQYF
>TRBJ2-7|NA|TRBV30|NA
TGTGCCTGGAGTCAAACCAGCGGGTACTCCTACGAGCAGTACTTC
CAWSQTSGYSYEQYF
>TRBJ1-1|NA|TRBV6-5|NA
TGTGCCAGCAGCCAAAAACCTAGTTCTGAAGCTTTCTTT
CASSQKPSSEAFF
>TRBJ1-5|NA|TRBV7-6|TRBD1
TGTGCCAGCAGCTTAGGGACAGGGGGTATTGGGGCTGGCAATCAGCCCCAGCATTTT
CASSLGTGGIGAGNQPQHF
>TRBJ1-5|NA|TRBV5-1|NA
TGCGCCAGCAGCTTAGGATATAGCAATCAGCCCCAGCATTTT
CASSLGYSNQPQHF
>TRBJ1-5|NA|TRBV6-2/TRBV6-3|TRBD1
TGTGCCAGCAGTTCAAGGGACAGGGTTGATCAGCCCCAGCATTTT
CASSSRDRVDQPQHF
>TRBJ1-5|NA|TRBV6-5|NA
TGTGCCAGCAGGGACAGACCCTATAGCAATCAGCCCCAGCATTTT
CASRDRPYSNQPQHF
>TRBJ1-1|NA|TRBV4-3|NA
TGCGCCAGCAGCCAAGATTTTGGAGGTGAAGCTTTCTTT
CASSQDFGGEAFF
>TRBJ2-1|NA|TRBV5-5|TRBD1
TGTGCCAGCAGCTTAAGACTCCGGGACAGGGTGATTTCCAATGAGCAGTTCTTC
CASSLRLRDRVISNEQFF
>TRBJ2-3|NA|TRBV4-2|NA
TGTGCCAGCAGCCAAGAGGGAAGGGACCCTAGCACAGATACGCAGTATTTT
CASSQEGRDPSTDTQYF
>TRBJ2-1|NA|TRBV6-2/TRBV6-3|TRBD1
TGTGCCAGCAGTTACCCGATACCGGGACAGGGGGCGGTTGGTGAGCAGTTCTTC
CASSYPIPGQGAVGEQFF
>TRBJ1-2|NA|TRBV18|TRBD1
TGTGCCAGCTCCGGGACAGAATATGGCTACACCTTC
CASSGTEYGYTF
>TRBJ2-7|NA|TRBV10-3|TRBD2
TGTGCCATCAATAGGCTAGCGGGGGAAAGCTTAGGCGAGCAGTACTTC
CAINRLAGESLGEQYF
>TRBJ2-7|NA|TRBV2|TRBD1
TGTGCCAGCAGTGGGACCGGGACAGCAGCCTACGAGCAGTACTTC
CASSGTGTAAYEQYF
>TRBJ1-1|NA|TRBV29-1|TRBD1
TGCAGCGCCACCCCCGCAGGGGGGAACACTGAAGCTTTCTTT
CSATPAGGNTEAFF
>TRBJ1-1|NA|TRBV9|TRBD1
TGTGCCAGCAGAGGGACAGAGAATCTGAACACTGAAGCTTTCTTT
CASRGTENLNTEAFF
>TRBJ2-2|NA|TRBV6-1|TRBD2
TGTGCCAGCAGTGAATCTAGCGGGGGCGCGAACACCGGGGAGCTGTTTTTT
CASSESSGGANTGELFF
>TRBJ1-2|NA|TRBV11-1|NA
TGTGCCAGCAGCTTAGGGCTAGAGGCCTATGGCTACACCTTC
CASSLGLEAYGYTF